This T cell receptor beta chain was found in a study of CD8+ T cells in alopecia areata. Study observations and caveats: Lesional scalp, notably in alopecia totalis/universalis, had clonality above that of normal scalp. TCRs were shared less clearly across patients than in mice, possibly for HLA-related reasons.

In each case, RNA was isolated and then reverse transcribed into cDNA as the sequencing template. The table came from immunoSEQ multiplex PCR; TCRdb's copy has only in-frame clones and leaves some out. The top ten hold about two fifths of the sample, which has almost 35,000 clones, 55% seen once. Of note for this clone: Antigen: not known.

Patients with alopecia areata provided lesional scalp punch biopsies as well as peripheral blood. The sorting of PBMCs gave CD4+ and CD8+ T cells. Germline CDR1 is SGHDT and CDR2 is YYEEEE. There are 13 residues in the CDR3. The V gene end was trimmed by 5 bases and the J gene end by 9 bases; junction bases not matched to a gene: 5. The gene calls are TRBV5-6 and TRBJ1-1, with 12 bases matching TRBD1. The source material was NKG2D-high CD8+ T cells sorted from blood. The source of this sequence is a human donor with alopecia areata. The CDR3 reads CASRLGTGGKAFF. The CDR3 DNA reads as TGTGCCAGCAGGCTGGGGACAGGGGGCAAAGCTTTCTTT. The full variable domain, its missing parts supplied by reference TRBV5-6 and TRBJ1-1, is DAGVTQSPTHLIKTRGQQVTLRCSPKSGHDTVSWYQQALGQGPQFIFQYYEEEERQRGNFPDRFSGHQFPNYSSELNVNALLLGDSALYLCASRLGTGGKAFFGQGTRLTVV.